A single sample is the source of the 5 T cell receptor beta chains below, sequenced in a study of CD8 T cells in Susac syndrome. Random hexamers were used to reverse transcribe the RNA input (about 0.5 to 1 ug). MiXCR, run by TCRdb on the immunoSEQ multiplex PCR reads, gives a single entry per CDR3 protein. The table includes around 230,000 distinct CDR3 sequences, 90% to 97% detected once. Specimen: CD4+ T cells from PBMCs. The receptor set was obtained from a human donor with Susac syndrome.

This chain links TRBV20-1 with TRBJ2-7; D ambiguous. Deletions cut 5 bases from V and 2 bases from J, with 13 bases between. The germline gives CDR1 DFQATT, CDR2 SNEGSKA (reference sequence). This CDR3 is built from 13 residues. CDR3 nucleotides: TGCAGTGCTTCCGTGGTCCTCCCCTACGAGCAGTACTTC. It is translated as CSASVVLPYEQYF.

This chain uses TRBV5-1 with TRBJ2-5; possible D gene TRBD1, 5 bases. This CDR3 is 16 amino acids long. Trimming pared 0 bases from V and 1 base from J, leaving 13 bases between. Germline assignment: CDR1 SGHRS and CDR2 YFSETQ. The CDR3: CASSLVAGMAQETQYF. The CDR3 coding sequence is TGCGCCAGCAGCTTGGTGGCAGGGATGGCCCAAGAGACCCAGTACTTC.

This chain links TRBV28 with TRBJ2-3, with 10 bases aligning to TRBD2. The trim removed 5 bases at V and 2 bases at J, leaving 7 bases unmatched. Germline-derived CDR1 and CDR2 are MDHEN and SYDVKM. This CDR3 is built from 16 residues. CDR3 coding DNA: TGTGCCAGCAGTCCCCAACTAGCGGGGAACACAGATACGCAGTATTTT. Its protein is CASSPQLAGNTDTQYF.

V is TRBV29-1 and J is TRBJ1-4, with 8 positions matching TRBD1. Germline V gene sequence: CDR1 SQVTM, CDR2 ANQGSEA. V lost 4 bases, J lost 6 bases, and 7 bases stayed unmatched. There are 14 residues in the CDR3. CDR3 DNA sequence: TGCAGCGTTGCCGGTGGACAGGGCTATGAAAAACTGTTTTTT. It is translated as CSVAGGQGYEKLFF. The whole variable domain, filled in from reference TRBV29-1 and TRBJ1-4, reads SAVISQKPSRDICQRGTSLTIQCQVDSQVTMMFWYRQQPGQSLTLIATANQGSEATYESGFVIDKFPISRPNLTFSTLTVSNMSPEDSSIYLCSVAGGQGYEKLFFGSGTQLSVL.

V usage is TRBV10-3 and J usage is TRBJ1-3; D is perhaps TRBD1 (6 bases). Per the germline V gene, CDR1 is ENHRY and CDR2 is SYGVKD. The germline V and J ends were trimmed by 3 bases and 1 base, with 13 bases remaining between them. The CDR3 extends over 16 amino acids. This CDR3 is CAISERGGLSGNTIYF. Written as DNA, the CDR3 is TGTGCCATCAGTGAACGAGGGGGGTTATCTGGAAACACCATATATTTT.